The 23 T cell receptor beta chains below were found in one sample sequenced in a study of blood T cells in healthy people across ages. With a J-beta primer mix and a sample-barcoded 5' primer, a second PCR ran roughly 6 to 11 cycles. From the 5' RACE reads, TCRdb called clonotypes with MiXCR, one entry per CDR3 protein. The sample contains about 1.1 million distinct CDR3 sequences, less than 45% of which appear only once. The sample taken for sequencing was blood. These receptors originate from a man aged 18 to 29 in good health.

This chain connects TRBV5-1 to TRBJ1-6; D possibly corresponds to TRBD1 (5 bases). CDR1 SGHRS and CDR2 YFSETQ come from the germline V gene. Deletions cut 3 bases from V and 7 bases from J, with 17 bases between. The CDR3 runs 16 residues. CDR3 amino acids: CASSSVTGRGNSPLHF. The CDR3 nucleotides are TGCGCCAGCAGCTCGGTTACGGGACGGGGAAATTCACCCCTCCACTTT.

The CDR3 protein is CASSEGGWTEAFF. For the CDR3, the DNA is TGTGCCAGTAGTGAAGGAGGGTGGACTGAAGCTTTCTTT. The J gene is TRBJ1-1, the V gene TRBV19, with no clear D. CDR3 length: 13 amino acids. Germline V lookup: CDR1 LNHDA, CDR2 SQIVND (reference sequence). V was clipped by 5 bases and J by 5 bases, with 12 bases between them.

In its sample, this clonotype was seen once. Germline and junction disagree at one end, which may indicate a read error. The rearrangement joins TRBV5-4 to TRBJ2-4, with 7 bases matching TRBD1. Germline V gives CDR1 SGHNT, CDR2 YYREEE (reference sequence). There are 14 residues in the CDR3. CDR3 sequence reads: CASSSGGGKSIQYF. CDR3 DNA: TGTGCCAGCAGCTCAGGGGGTGGAAAAAGCATTCAGTACTTC.

This clonotype came up a few times. For the CDR3, the DNA is TGCGCCAGCAGAGAAACTGGGCGGGGGAATGAGCAGTTCTTC. This sequence encodes CASRETGRGNEQFF. This chain connects TRBV5-1 to TRBJ2-1, with 7 bases that match TRBD2. Trimming removed 5 bases from V and 7 bases from J; junction bases left unmatched: 9. Germline V lookup: CDR1 SGHRS, CDR2 YFSETQ. The CDR3 contains 14 residues.

The rearrangement uses TRBV28 and TRBJ2-4; D uncertain. The J call is uncertain, as TRBJ2-5 better fits the DNA end. This CDR3 has 14 residues. Germline V gives CDR1 MDHEN, CDR2 SYDVKM. The CDR3 region is CASSWLQLQETQYF. CDR3 bases: TGTGCCAGCAGTTGGTTACAGCTCCAAGAGACCCAGTACTTC.

The gene calls are TRBV20-1 and TRBJ2-1; 10 bases fit TRBD1. The CDR3 contains 13 residues. The junction had 4 bases not matched to a gene; V was cut back by 5 bases and J by 6 bases. CDR1 and CDR2 (germline): DFQATT, SNEGSKA (reference sequence). Here the CDR3 reads CSAPGTGVNEQFF. CDR3 nucleotide sequence: TGCAGTGCTCCCGGGACAGGGGTCAATGAGCAGTTCTTC.

The chain is built from TRBV7-2 and TRBJ1-1, with D possibly TRBD1 on 5 matching bases. The V and J ends lost 1 base and 3 bases respectively, with 12 bases between them. CDR3 length: 15 residues. Germline values: CDR1 SGHTA, CDR2 FQGNSA. CDR3 in DNA: TGTGCCAGCAGCTTAGTCGGGGGGGTCTACACTGAAGCTTTCTTT. This codes for CASSLVGGVYTEAFF.

Concerning this clonotype itself: One end of the junction fails to match germline, which may point to a read error. The rearrangement joins TRBV12-5 to TRBJ2-5, with 9 bases aligning to TRBD1. Germline-derived CDR1 and CDR2 are LGHNT and FRNRAP. The CDR3 extends over 13 amino acids. Here the CDR3 DNA reads TGTGCTAGTGTTTTGGACAGGGGAGGGACCCAGTACTTC. Its translation: CASVLDRGGTQYF.

DNA for the CDR3: TGTGCCACCAGCAACGGGGTCACCTACGAGCAGTACTTC. It is translated as CATSNGVTYEQYF. The chain couples TRBV15 to TRBJ2-5; perhaps TRBD2 as D (5 bases). The J call may be in error: the DNA end matches TRBJ2-7 better. Germline V gene lookup returns CDR1 LNHNV and CDR2 YYDKDF (reference sequence). This CDR3 region has 13 residues.

The genes are TRBV6-2 or TRBV6-3 and TRBJ2-3; D is ambiguous. Between the trimmed V and J ends, which lost 6 bases and 6 bases, there was a span of 10 bases. Germline loops: CDR1 MNHEY, CDR2 SVGEGT. The CDR3 covers 12 residues. Written as DNA, the CDR3 is TGTGCCAGCAGCATAACCCCGGATACGCAGTATTTT. Encoded protein: CASSITPDTQYF.

The rearrangement uses TRBV4-1 and TRBJ1-1; 10 bases fit TRBD1. This CDR3 is 16 amino acids long. Germline V CDR1 and CDR2: MGHRA, YSYEKL. V lost 0 bases and J lost 4; bases outside the gene matches: 5. This chain's CDR3 is CASSQDDGQGVTEAFF. The CDR3 DNA is TGCGCCAGCAGCCAAGATGATGGACAGGGGGTCACTGAAGCTTTCTTT.

The chain links TRBV12-3 or TRBV12-4 to TRBJ2-7; 10 bases are shared with TRBD2. V dropped 6 bases and J dropped 7; count of bases not matched to a gene: 12. The CDR3 loop spans 15 amino acids. CDR3 amino acids: CASRGTSGAPNEQYF. The DNA of the CDR3 is TGTGCCAGCAGGGGAACTAGCGGGGCCCCAAATGAGCAGTACTTC.

This clonotype has only a few counts. J is TRBJ2-3 and V is TRBV11-2; 10 bases match TRBD1. In germline, CDR1 is SGHAT, CDR2 FQNNGV. The CDR3 is 18 amino acids. V shed 1 base and J 5 bases; nucleotides not matched to a gene: 12. The CDR3 here is CASSLGTGGQVRGDTQYF. CDR3 in DNA: TGTGCCAGCAGCTTAGGGACAGGGGGTCAAGTAAGAGGAGATACGCAGTATTTT.

This clonotype was recorded only once. J is TRBJ1-3 and V is TRBV7-3; D unclear. There are 16 residues in the CDR3. The germline gives CDR1 SGHTA, CDR2 FQGTGA. V shed 5 bases and J shed 4 bases, with 18 bases lying between them. CDR3 in DNA: TGTGCCAGCAGCCCCCAACCGTCGGGTTGGGGAAACACCATATATTTT. This encodes CASSPQPSGWGNTIYF.

V and J are TRBV10-3 and TRBJ2-3; tentatively, D is TRBD1 or TRBD2 (5 bases each). The V gene lost 2 bases and the J gene lost 2 bases, with 11 bases spanning the gap. Germline CDR1 and CDR2: ENHRY and SYGVKD. CDR3 size: 15 residues. The CDR3 here is CAISEAPGATDTQYF. The CDR3 DNA reads TGTGCCATCAGTGAGGCCCCCGGGGCCACAGATACGCAGTATTTT.

V gene TRBV10-3 combines with J gene TRBJ2-2; D is unresolved. Germline assignment: CDR1 ENHRY and CDR2 SYGVKD. This CDR3 contains 16 residues. The V end was cut by 2 bases, the J end by 0 bases, with 10 bases between. For the CDR3, the DNA is TGTGCCATCAGTGAGAGGGCACCTTCGAACACCGGGGAGCTGTTTTTT. Translating it yields CAISERAPSNTGELFF.

The table lists this clonotype with a few counts. The V call is TRBV11-2, the J call TRBJ1-5; D is possibly TRBD1 (6 bases). The CDR3 extends over 19 amino acids. Trimming left V 3 bases short and J 2 bases short, with 23 bases between. Looked up from germline, CDR1 is SGHAT and CDR2 is FQNNGV. The CDR3 sequence: CASSFLSGGGGSGNQPQHF. CDR3 sequence (DNA): TGTGCCAGCAGCTTTCTCTCCGGCGGAGGGGGATCGGGCAATCAGCCCCAGCATTTT.

V and J are TRBV3-1 and TRBJ2-5, with no clear D. In germline, CDR1 is LGHDT, CDR2 YNNKEL (reference sequence). The CDR3 consists of 16 residues. Trimming took off 1 base at V and 4 bases at J, with 16 bases between the two ends. The DNA of the CDR3 is TGTGCCAGCAGCCAAGTCCCGAAATCCTCCGGAGAGACCCAGTACTTC. Protein: CASSQVPKSSGETQYF.

As DNA, the CDR3 is TGTGCCAGCAGCTTTTTTACACAAGGGAACGAGCAGTACTTC. The encoded protein is CASSFFTQGNEQYF. The chain uses TRBV5-5 and TRBJ2-7, with D unclear. This CDR3 is 14 amino acids long. Germline CDR1 is SGHKS and CDR2 is YYEKEE (reference sequence). Trimming removed 2 bases at V and 5 bases at J, with 14 bases between.

The chain joins TRBV25-1 to TRBJ2-7; tentatively, D is TRBD1 or TRBD2 (5 bases each). TRBJ2-5 explains the end of the DNA better; the J call may be wrong. The length of the CDR3 is 15 residues. Per germline, CDR1 MGHDK and CDR2 SYGVNS. The CDR3 nucleotides are TGTGCCAGCAGTGAATCCGTTTGGGGGAAGGAGACCCAGTACTTC. Protein product: CASSESVWGKETQYF.

As regards this clonotype: A junction boundary mismatches the germline segment, possibly from a read error. The rearrangement uses TRBV28 and TRBJ2-1; D ambiguous. This CDR3 has 11 residues. Germline-derived CDR1 and CDR2 are MDHEN and SYDVKM. CDR3 sequence reads: CASSRINERFF. The CDR3, as DNA: TGTGCCAGCAGTCGCATCAATGAGCGGTTCTTC.

This chain uses TRBV28 with TRBJ2-1; 15 bases match TRBD2. V lost 3 bases to trimming and J lost 9 bases; unmatched junction nucleotides: 6. Looked up from germline, CDR1 is MDHEN and CDR2 is SYDVKM. This CDR3 spans 16 amino acids. The CDR3 loop is CASSFRGTSGGFEQFF. The CDR3 nucleotides read TGTGCCAGCAGTTTTAGGGGGACTAGCGGGGGGTTTGAGCAGTTCTTC. Full variable domain (outside the CDR3, taken from reference TRBV28 and TRBJ2-1): DVKVTQSSRYLVKRTGEKVFLECVQDMDHENMFWYRQDPGLGLRLIYFSYDVKMKEKGDIPEGYSVSREKKERFSLILESASTNQTSMYLCASSFRGTSGGFEQFFGPGTRLTVL.

This chain links TRBV29-1 with TRBJ2-7; TRBD1 or TRBD2 may be the D gene (7 bases each). The CDR3 has 13 amino acids. The germline gives CDR1 SQVTM, CDR2 ANQGSEA. V shed 0 bases and J shed 6 bases, with 12 bases lying between them. CDR3 sequence reads: CSVEDQGGCEQYF. CDR3 nucleotides: TGCAGCGTTGAAGATCAGGGGGGGTGCGAGCAGTACTTC.